This TCR beta chain was documented in a study of control samples from healthy donors and cancer patients. Profiled with immunoSEQ multiplex PCR; TCRdb holds only in-frame clones, not every one. Among more than 95,000 clones, over 90% were seen once, and the ten largest hold roughly 2.7%. V shed 3 bases and J shed 4 bases, with 15 bases lying between them. This CDR3 has 15 residues. The germline gives CDR1 SGDLS, CDR2 YYNGEE. Sequenced input: blood. The J gene is TRBJ2-3, the V gene TRBV9; tentatively, D is TRBD2 (5 bases). The sequence came from a young man in good health. The DNA of the CDR3 is TGTGCCAGCAGCGCGACTAATTCGGCGGCAGATACGCAGTATTTT. Its protein is CASSATNSAADTQYF.